One and the same sample provided the 32 T cell receptor beta chains below, sequenced in a study of T cells after yellow fever vaccination. Via MiXCR, TCRdb re-called the 5' RACE reads, giving one row per CDR3 protein. The sample lists 500,000 to 650,000 distinct CDR3 sequences; less than 20% were seen once. The material sequenced was PBMCs, taken 4 to 5 days after the first yellow fever vaccination. The receptors stem from a man aged 18 to 30 who received the YFV17D yellow fever vaccine.

CDR3 DNA sequence: TGTGCCAGCACCTTGGGGGTGGGCACAGATACGCAGTATTTT. It encodes CASTLGVGTDTQYF. This chain uses TRBV27 with TRBJ2-3; TRBD1 or TRBD2 may be the D gene (5 bases each). Trimming shortened V by 7 bases and J by 1 base, and 12 bases separated the two germline ends. Germline-derived CDR1 and CDR2 are MNHEY and SMNVEV (reference sequence). This CDR3 region has 14 residues.

This sequence joins TRBV28 and TRBJ2-2; 7 nucleotides line up with TRBD2. The CDR3 spans 13 residues. Unmatched junction bases numbered 6, after V lost 10 bases and J lost 4 bases. Looked up from germline, CDR1 is MDHEN and CDR2 is SYDVKM. CDR3 bases: TGTGCCACCCGCGGGGGAGTCACCGGGGAGCTGTTTTTT. Translating it yields CATRGGVTGELFF.

There are many counts of this clonotype. The rearrangement uses TRBV7-2 and TRBJ2-1; possibly TRBD1 or TRBD2 for D (6 bases each). CDR1 and CDR2 from the germline V gene are SGHTA and FQGNSA. The CDR3 runs to 15 residues. The ends were cut back, 3 bases at V and 6 bases at J, with 15 bases in the middle. This CDR3 reads CASSFRGGGFNEQFF. As DNA, the CDR3 is TGTGCCAGCAGCTTCCGAGGGGGAGGATTCAATGAGCAGTTCTTC.

The chain recombines TRBV18 with TRBJ1-1, with 8 bases aligning to TRBD1. The length of the CDR3 is 13 residues. J lost 10 bases, V lost 5 bases, and 9 bases had no gene match. Germline CDR1 KGHSH, CDR2 LQKENI. The CDR3 sequence is CASSDGQGGRAFF. CDR3 sequence (DNA): TGTGCCAGCTCAGACGGACAGGGAGGAAGAGCTTTCTTT.

This clonotype occurred a few times. The chain links TRBV6-5 to TRBJ1-2; TRBD1 matches at 8 bases. Trimming at V came to 0 bases and at J to 0 bases, leaving 3 bases not matched to a gene. The CDR3 covers 16 residues. Germline lookup yields CDR1 MNHEY and CDR2 SVGAGI. Here the CDR3 reads CASSYSTGQANYGYTF. As DNA, the CDR3 is TGTGCCAGCAGTTACTCGACGGGACAGGCTAACTATGGCTACACCTTC.

The chain carries TRBV5-5 and TRBJ2-3; no clear D gene. The germline CDR1 and CDR2 sequences are SGHKS and YYEKEE (reference sequence). CDR3 length: 15 amino acids. V lost 0 bases to trimming and J lost 2 bases, with 10 bases between them. CDR3 in amino acids: CASSLVGRTTDTQYF. The CDR3, as DNA: TGTGCCAGCAGCTTGGTCGGACGGACCACAGATACGCAGTATTTT.

This clonotype was recorded a few times. V usage is TRBV6-5 and J usage is TRBJ2-7, with TRBD1 matching over 9 bases. CDR1 is MNHEY and CDR2 is SVGAGI in the germline V gene. The ends lost 4 bases at V and 0 bases at J; junction bases unmatched: 4. The CDR3 loop spans 15 amino acids. The DNA for the CDR3 is TGTGCCAGCAGTTGGGGGACAGGGAGCTCCTACGAGCAGTACGTC. Protein sequence: CASSWGTGSSYEQYV.

This clonotype was observed a handful of times. The chain is built from TRBV23-1 and TRBJ2-2, with D tentatively TRBD1 (5 bases). TRBV23-1 is labeled an ORF, and its function is uncertain. V lost 4 bases and J 3 bases, leaving 15 bases between the germline ends. This CDR3 has 16 amino acids. The CDR3 sequence: CASSPLERTYTGELFF. The DNA for the CDR3 is TGCGCCAGCAGTCCCCTCGAGAGGACATACACCGGGGAGCTGTTTTTT.

The chain joins TRBV7-2 to TRBJ2-3; maybe TRBD2 (6 bases). The germline CDR1 and CDR2 sequences are SGHTA and FQGNSA. V lost 10 bases, J lost 2 bases, and 16 bases lay in between. This CDR3 contains 14 residues. The CDR3 loop is CATGWGDFTDTQYF. CDR3 in DNA: TGTGCCACCGGGTGGGGGGACTTCACAGATACGCAGTATTTT.

This clonotype was detected many times. V usage is TRBV18 and J usage is TRBJ2-3; D possibly matches TRBD1 or TRBD2 (5 bases each). From germline, CDR1 is KGHSH and CDR2 LQKENI. This CDR3 is 15 amino acids long. The germline V and J ends were trimmed by 8 bases and 4 bases, with 19 bases remaining between them. CDR3 in DNA: TGTGCCAGCGCCCCGGGGCTAGCACAAGCAGATACGCAGTATTTT. Translating it yields CASAPGLAQADTQYF.

The rearrangement joins TRBV20-1 to TRBJ1-4; D is unresolved. The germline V gene encodes CDR1 DFQATT and CDR2 SNEGSKA (reference sequence). Between the trimmed V and J ends, which lost 5 bases and 6 bases, there was a span of 10 bases. The length of the CDR3 is 12 residues. CDR3 bases: TGCAGTGCTGGTGGTCTAGATGAAAAACTGTTTTTT. Translating gives CSAGGLDEKLFF.

The sample holds a few counts of this clonotype. The chain combines TRBV19 with TRBJ1-1, with 7 positions matching TRBD1. Germline V gene lookup returns CDR1 LNHDA and CDR2 SQIVND (reference sequence). This CDR3 is 14 amino acids long. V lost 6 bases, J lost 1 base, and 5 bases stayed unmatched. DNA for the CDR3: TGTGCCAGTAGATCCGGGACAGAGAACACTGAAGCTTTCTTT. It codes for CASRSGTENTEAFF.

The J gene is TRBJ2-7, the V gene TRBV12-3 or TRBV12-4, with 10 nucleotides matching TRBD1. The CDR3 contains 14 residues. J was trimmed by 4 bases and V by 3 bases; bases with no gene match: 3. The CDR3 DNA is TGTGCCAGCAGTTTCGGGACAGGGGTTTACGAGCAGTACGTC. As protein: CASSFGTGVYEQYV.

This chain connects TRBV20-1 to TRBJ1-4; D gene ambiguous. V lost 0 bases to trimming and J lost 5 bases, with 10 bases between them. Germline-derived CDR1 and CDR2 are DFQATT and SNEGSKA (reference sequence). The CDR3 is 14 amino acids. The CDR3 DNA follows: TGCAGTGCTAGAGAGGGGTACCAGAATGAAAAACTGTTTTTT. This encodes CSAREGYQNEKLFF.

The chain employs TRBV11-2 and TRBJ2-5, with a weak D call TRBD2 (5 bases). CDR1 and CDR2 (germline): SGHAT, FQNNGV. The V end lost 5 bases, the J end lost 2 bases, and 15 bases lay between the germline ends. The CDR3 is 15 amino acids. CDR3 in amino acids: CASSAAGGGQETQYF. The CDR3 coding sequence is TGTGCCAGCAGCGCCGCGGGTGGCGGACAAGAGACCCAGTACTTC.

This chain joins TRBV15 and TRBJ2-1; 10 nucleotides match TRBD1. The CDR3 runs to 14 residues. CDR1 and CDR2 (germline): LNHNV, YYDKDF (reference sequence). After removal of 2 bases from V and 6 bases from J, the junction contained 1 base not matched to a gene. The CDR3 region has the DNA TGTGCCACCAGCAGAAGGACAGGGGGCAATGAGCAGTTCTTC. This sequence encodes CATSRRTGGNEQFF.

This clonotype was observed once. The V gene is TRBV7-9, the J gene TRBJ2-3; 12 bases map to TRBD2. Germline values: CDR1 SEHNR, CDR2 FQNEAQ (reference sequence). V lost 7 bases to trimming and J lost 5 bases; unmatched junction nucleotides: 7. The CDR3 sequence is 15 residues long. The CDR3 sequence: CASIPPGLAGDTQYF. CDR3 sequence (DNA): TGTGCCAGCATACCCCCGGGACTAGCGGGAGATACGCAGTATTTT.

This clonotype was counted only a few times. V and J are TRBV20-1 and TRBJ1-6; the D gene is possibly TRBD1 (6 bases). CDR1 DFQATT and CDR2 SNEGSKA come from the germline V gene (reference sequence). V was clipped by 1 base and J by 9 bases, with 19 bases between them. The CDR3 runs to 16 residues. As DNA, the CDR3 is TGCAGTGCTAGAGTCAGGCTACGGGGGGCAGGTTCACCCCTCCACTTT. Residues: CSARVRLRGAGSPLHF.

This chain joins TRBV9 and TRBJ2-5; D gene uncertain. Germline V gene sequence: CDR1 SGDLS, CDR2 YYNGEE. Deletions cut 0 bases from V and 5 bases from J, with 8 bases between. This CDR3 is 13 amino acids long. The CDR3 DNA reads TGTGCCAGCAGCGTAGCTCCCAGGGAGACCCAGTACTTC. Its translation is CASSVAPRETQYF.

This clonotype was detected only a few times. The chain joins TRBV5-6 to TRBJ2-7; the D is unclear. The length of the CDR3 is 11 residues. Germline CDR1 and CDR2: SGHDT and YYEEEE. The germline V and J ends were trimmed by 4 bases and 7 bases, with 9 bases remaining between them. CDR3 bases: TGTGCCAGCAGCCAGGACGTAGAGCAGTACTTC. It yields the protein CASSQDVEQYF.

V and J are TRBV28 and TRBJ2-5, with 7 bases aligning to TRBD2. Trimming removed 6 bases from V and 4 bases from J; junction bases left unmatched: 11. Looked up from germline, CDR1 is MDHEN and CDR2 is SYDVKM. The CDR3 is 15 residues long. CDR3 residues: CASSSRLAAGETQYF. CDR3 in DNA: TGTGCCAGCAGCTCGCGACTAGCAGCCGGAGAGACCCAGTACTTC.

The rearrangement uses TRBV4-3 and TRBJ1-2; no reliable D call. This CDR3 is built from 14 residues. CDR1 and CDR2 from the germline V gene are LGHNA and YSLEER. The V and J ends lost 1 base and 8 bases respectively, with 14 bases between them. The CDR3 DNA reads TGCGCCAGCAGCCAAGTGGTAGACATAGGCGGCTACACCTTC. Encoded protein: CASSQVVDIGGYTF.

This clonotype has more than one count but fewer than ten. This chain links TRBV20-1 with TRBJ1-6; tentatively, D is TRBD1 (5 bases). The CDR3 consists of 14 residues. Germline assignment: CDR1 DFQATT and CDR2 SNEGSKA (reference sequence). Trimming took 5 bases from V and 1 from J, leaving 9 bases between them. The CDR3 DNA is TGCAGTGCTTCTCAGGGATCCTATAATTCACCCCTCCACTTT. Residues: CSASQGSYNSPLHF.

The CDR3 spells CSATTGAGSYEQYF. In DNA, the CDR3 is TGCAGTGCTACGACAGGGGCTGGATCCTACGAGCAGTACTTC. The chain is built from TRBV20-1 and TRBJ2-7; 8 bases are shared with TRBD1. Trimming cost V 4 bases and J 1 base; bases outside gene matches: 6. Germline lookup yields CDR1 DFQATT and CDR2 SNEGSKA (reference sequence). CDR3 size: 14 residues.

Ten or more counts support this clonotype. The chain is built from TRBV7-2 and TRBJ2-3; tentative D call: TRBD1 (6 bases). This CDR3 is 13 amino acids long. Trimming left V 6 bases short and J 3 bases short, with 10 bases between. Germline CDR1 reads SGHTA; CDR2 reads FQGNSA. The CDR3 DNA follows: TGTGCCAGCAGTACAGGGACGACAGATACGCAGTATTTT. Protein sequence: CASSTGTTDTQYF.

A few counts support this clonotype. This rearrangement joins TRBV10-3 to TRBJ2-5; no clear D. Germline CDR1 reads ENHRY; CDR2 reads SYGVKD. This CDR3 spans 13 amino acids. With 0 bases removed from V and 5 bases from J, the gap between germline ends came to 7 bases. CDR3 loop: CAISESGSETQYF. The CDR3 DNA reads as TGTGCCATCAGTGAGTCAGGGTCGGAGACCCAGTACTTC.

This clonotype has only a few counts. J is TRBJ2-4 and V is TRBV7-2; the D gene could be TRBD1 or TRBD2 (6 bases each). The CDR3 runs 15 residues. The V end was cut by 2 bases, the J end by 7 bases, with 15 bases between. Germline values: CDR1 SGHTA, CDR2 FQGNSA. The CDR3 bases are TGTGCCAGCAGCTTAATGGGGGGCCGCCAGAACATTCAGTACTTC. It codes for CASSLMGGRQNIQYF.

A few counts support this clonotype. The chain links TRBV6-2 or TRBV6-3 to TRBJ1-5; no clear D gene. The V and J ends lost 3 bases and 7 bases respectively, with 19 bases between them. Germline CDR1 and CDR2: MNHEY and SVGEGT. The CDR3 length is 16 residues. The CDR3 is CASSYSAATASQPQHF. CDR3 nucleotides: TGTGCCAGCAGTTATAGTGCGGCAACCGCCAGCCAGCCCCAGCATTTT.

Only a few counts were recorded for this clonotype. The chain combines TRBV20-1 with TRBJ2-5; perhaps D is TRBD1 or TRBD2 (6 bases each). Germline values: CDR1 DFQATT, CDR2 SNEGSKA (reference sequence). Trimming took off 1 base at V and 4 bases at J, with 16 bases between the two ends. This CDR3 is built from 15 residues. Here the CDR3 DNA reads TGCAGTGCTAGAGGAGGGGGAGGTTGGTCAGAGACCCAGTACTTC. It encodes CSARGGGGWSETQYF.

The V gene is TRBV5-1, the J gene TRBJ2-1; 15 bases align to TRBD2. After removal of 4 bases from V and 0 bases from J, the junction contained 8 bases not matched to a gene. CDR1 SGHRS and CDR2 YFSETQ come from the germline V gene. The length of the CDR3 is 19 residues. The CDR3 coding sequence is TGCGCCAGCAGCGGCGGGACTAGCGGGGGGCTCAGCTCCTACAATGAGCAGTTCTTC. Amino acid sequence: CASSGGTSGGLSSYNEQFF.

The table lists this clonotype with a few counts. This chain uses TRBV27 with TRBJ2-4; 7 bases align to TRBD1. CDR1 and CDR2 from the germline V gene are MNHEY and SMNVEV (reference sequence). The length of the CDR3 is 12 residues. Trimming took 5 bases from V and 9 from J; bases not matched to a gene: 4. The chain's CDR3 is CASSRQGTIQYF. CDR3 nucleotides: TGTGCCAGCAGTCGACAGGGAACCATTCAGTACTTC.

In its sample, this clonotype was seen a few times. The rearrangement links TRBV5-1 to TRBJ2-1, with no clear D. Germline CDR1 SGHRS, CDR2 YFSETQ. Deletions cut 3 bases from V and 6 bases from J, with 10 bases between. CDR3 length equals 13 residues. The CDR3 here is CASSSPKGNEQFF. In nucleotides, the CDR3 is TGCGCCAGCAGCTCCCCTAAGGGCAATGAGCAGTTCTTC.